This TCR beta chain was sequenced for a study of shared clonotypes between healthy human individuals. Repertoires were generated with immunoSEQ multiplex PCR, while TCRdb's copy carries only in-frame clones and drops some. This sample has just over 2,000,000 clones, with 85% to 95% found just once. The V end lost 6 bases, the J end lost 7 bases, and 13 bases lay between the germline ends. Germline CDR1 and CDR2: GTSNPN and SVGIG (reference sequence). The CDR3 spans 13 residues. About this clone: A much bigger clone sits one base away, suggesting this may be a read error. Different DNA sequences within this sample yield the same CDR3.

The sample comprised naive CD4+ T cells sorted from blood. Subset in this sample: CD45RA+ positively selected. The receptor was derived from a man younger than 35 in good health. The genes are TRBV30 and TRBJ1-6; no firm D call. CDR3 bases: TGTGCCTGCCTGCCGGAGAGAAATTCACCCCTCCACTTT. Its translation: CACLPERNSPLHF.